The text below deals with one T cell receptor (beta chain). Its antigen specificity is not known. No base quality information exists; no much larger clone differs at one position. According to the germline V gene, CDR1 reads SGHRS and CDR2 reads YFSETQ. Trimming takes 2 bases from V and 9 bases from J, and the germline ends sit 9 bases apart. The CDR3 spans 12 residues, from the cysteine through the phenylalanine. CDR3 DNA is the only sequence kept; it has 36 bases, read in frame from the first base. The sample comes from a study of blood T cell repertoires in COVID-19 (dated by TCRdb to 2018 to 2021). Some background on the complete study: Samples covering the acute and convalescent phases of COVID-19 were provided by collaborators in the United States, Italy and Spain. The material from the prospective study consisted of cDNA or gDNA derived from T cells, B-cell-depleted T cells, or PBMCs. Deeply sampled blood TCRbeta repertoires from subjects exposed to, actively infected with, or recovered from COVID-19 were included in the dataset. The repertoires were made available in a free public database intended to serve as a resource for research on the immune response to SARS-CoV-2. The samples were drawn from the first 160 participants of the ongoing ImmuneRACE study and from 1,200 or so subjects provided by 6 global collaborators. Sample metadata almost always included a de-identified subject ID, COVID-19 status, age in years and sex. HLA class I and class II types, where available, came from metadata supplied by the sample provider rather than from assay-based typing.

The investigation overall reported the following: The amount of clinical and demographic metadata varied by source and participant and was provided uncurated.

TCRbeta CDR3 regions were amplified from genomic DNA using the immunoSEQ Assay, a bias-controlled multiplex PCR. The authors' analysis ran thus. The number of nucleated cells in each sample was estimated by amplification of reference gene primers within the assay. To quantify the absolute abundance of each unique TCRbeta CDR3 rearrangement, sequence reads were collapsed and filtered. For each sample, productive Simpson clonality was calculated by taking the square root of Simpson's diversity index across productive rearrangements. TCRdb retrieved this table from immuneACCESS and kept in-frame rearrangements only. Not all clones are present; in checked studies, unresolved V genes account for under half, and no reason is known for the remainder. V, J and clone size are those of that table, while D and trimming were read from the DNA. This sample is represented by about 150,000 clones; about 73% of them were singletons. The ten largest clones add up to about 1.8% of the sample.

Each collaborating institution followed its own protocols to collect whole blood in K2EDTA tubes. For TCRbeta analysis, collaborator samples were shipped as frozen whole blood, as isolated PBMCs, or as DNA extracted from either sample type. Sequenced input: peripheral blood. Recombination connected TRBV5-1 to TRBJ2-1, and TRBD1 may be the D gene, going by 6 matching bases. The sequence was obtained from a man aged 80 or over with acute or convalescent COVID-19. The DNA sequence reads TGCGCCAGCAGCTTCCAGACAGGTGAGCAGTTCTTC. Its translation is CASSFQTGEQFF.